The clone carrying this T cell receptor beta chain was recorded a few times. What it recognizes is unknown. Reverse transcribing all isolated RNA meant expressed TCRB transcripts were sequenced. The method was immunoSEQ multiplex PCR; TCRdb's version includes in-frame clones alone and lacks a portion of them. The repertoire holds 350,000 to 450,000 clones, more than 11% seen once, with around 0.035% in the top ten. CDR1 is SGHDN, CDR2 FVKESK, per germline. Trimming took 2 bases from V and 5 from J, leaving 10 bases between them. The CDR3 sequence is 14 residues long. The sample is drawn from a study of beta chain features in type 1 diabetes. Overall study findings and caveats: Comparison showed that naive, central memory and Treg TCRB repertoires appeared more similar among patients than among healthy donors. When cDNA is sequenced, cells with high TCR expression could be over-represented. HLA effects on TCRB rearrangement stayed unresolved here.

One heparinised blood draw, averaging about 100 mL, came from each donor. This receptor was obtained from a man under 40 in good health. The rearrangement uses TRBV14 and TRBJ2-1, with D unclear. Material for sequencing was naive CD4+ T cells from blood. The CDR3 DNA reads as TGTGCCAGCAGCCAAACGATTTCTCACAATGAGCAGTTCTTC. It encodes CASSQTISHNEQFF.